This TCR beta chain was identified in a study of T cells after yellow fever vaccination. Regarding the study as a whole: Secondary responses were weaker yet peaked faster, day 5 versus 15.

Germline loops: CDR1 LGHDT, CDR2 YNNKEL (reference sequence). The ends were cut back, 5 bases at V and 1 base at J, with 12 bases in the middle. The CDR3 sequence is 15 residues long. For this clonotype: What it binds is unknown.

MiXCR was run by TCRdb on the 5' RACE reads, yielding one entry per CDR3 protein. Seen here are under 550,000 distinct CDR3 sequences, 21% observed once, and the top ten hold about 17%. This clonotype was sampled from a man in his late teens or twenties who received the YFV17D yellow fever vaccine. The chain carries TRBV3-1 and TRBJ1-5, with no clear D. This specimen was PBMCs, taken less than 25 days after the first yellow fever vaccination. CDR3 nucleotide sequence: TGTGCCAGCAGCTACGGTCCGGGAAGCAATCAGCCCCAGCATTTT. Translation: CASSYGPGSNQPQHF.